This record concerns one TCR beta chain sequence. Its antigen is currently unknown. Treatment specified: oral pan-JAK inhibitor, 5-10 mg twice daily. Punch biopsies of lesional scalp, plus peripheral blood, were taken from alopecia areata patients. CD4+ and CD8+ T cells were sorted from PBMCs. V shed 0 bases and J shed 3 bases, with 8 bases lying between them. Germline CDR1 and CDR2: SQVTM and ANQGSEA. This CDR3 region has 13 residues. This specimen comes from a study of CD8+ T cells in alopecia areata. General study results and limits: Possibly as an HLA-related effect, TCR sharing across patients appeared less clear than in mice.

RNA was isolated and reverse transcribed to cDNA, the sequencing template. Profiling relied on immunoSEQ multiplex PCR, and the TCRdb table lists in-frame clones only, not all of them. The sample holds some 130,000 clones, less than 70% seen once. The source material was CD8+ T cells sorted from blood, sampled at week 4, from a patient treated with tofacitinib. The rearrangement links TRBV29-1 to TRBJ1-1; D is unclear. The TCR sequence derives from a human donor with alopecia areata. CDR3 sequence reads: CSVEDGEYTEAFF. CDR3 nucleotides: TGCAGCGTTGAAGATGGGGAGTACACTGAAGCTTTCTTT. The full variable domain, with the rest looked up from reference TRBV29-1 and TRBJ1-1, is SAVISQKPSRDICQRGTSLTIQCQVDSQVTMMFWYRQQPGQSLTLIATANQGSEATYESGFVIDKFPISRPNLTFSTLTVSNMSPEDSSIYLCSVEDGEYTEAFFGQGTRLTVV.